This T cell receptor (beta chain) derives from a study of blood T cell repertoires in COVID-19. Across the study: Researchers got acute and convalescent COVID-19 samples from the United States, Italy and Spain.

Profiling relied on immunoSEQ multiplex PCR, and the TCRdb table lists in-frame clones only, not all of them. The sample shows about 250,000 clones, 83% of them seen only once. Trimming removed 7 bases at V and 4 bases at J, with 16 bases between. The germline CDR1 and CDR2 sequences are MDHEN and SYDVKM. The CDR3 has 14 amino acids. Material: peripheral blood. This chain joins TRBV28 and TRBJ1-1, with D maybe TRBD1 (5 bases). The TCR was taken from a man aged 40-49 years with active or convalescent COVID-19. Here the CDR3 reads CASTTNTGGTEAFF. For the CDR3, the DNA is TGTGCCAGCACCACAAATACGGGGGGCACTGAAGCTTTCTTT.